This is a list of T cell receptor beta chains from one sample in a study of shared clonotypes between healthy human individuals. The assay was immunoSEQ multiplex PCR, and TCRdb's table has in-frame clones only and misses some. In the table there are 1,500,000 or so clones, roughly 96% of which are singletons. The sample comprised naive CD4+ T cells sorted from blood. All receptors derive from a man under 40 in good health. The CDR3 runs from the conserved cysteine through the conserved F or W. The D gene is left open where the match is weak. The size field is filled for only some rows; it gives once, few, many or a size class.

DNA: TGCAGCGTTGCCGGGGGCAAAGGAAACACCATATATTTT
CDR3: CSVAGGKGNTIYF
D: .
V: TRBV29-1
J: TRBJ1-3
size: .
length: 13

DNA: TGTGCCAGCAGTTTAGCGTCGACTAATGAAAAACTGTTTTTT
CDR3: CASSLASTNEKLFF
D: .
V: TRBV28
J: TRBJ1-4
size: .
length: 14

DNA: TGTGCCATCAGTGACAGGGGGCTTGATAGCAATCAGCCCCAGCATTTT
CDR3: CAISDRGLDSNQPQHF
D: TRBD1
V: TRBV10-3
J: TRBJ1-5
size: .
length: 16

DNA: TGTGCCAGCTCACCACTACGGGACCAGCAGTTCTTC
CDR3: CASSPLRDQQFF
D: .
V: TRBV18
J: TRBJ2-1
size: .
length: 12

DNA: TGTGCCAGCAGCAAGGGACAGAATAATGAAAAACTGTTTTTT
CDR3: CASSKGQNNEKLFF
D: TRBD1
V: TRBV11-2
J: TRBJ1-4
size: .
length: 14

DNA: TGTGCCAGCAGCGAAGGGACTTACTACGAGCAGTACTTC
CDR3: CASSEGTYYEQYF
D: .
V: TRBV11-2
J: TRBJ2-7
size: .
length: 13

DNA: TGCGCCAGGGGGGAGAGCAGCGTTGGTACGCAGTATTTT
CDR3: CARGESSVGTQYF
D: .
V: TRBV10-2
J: TRBJ2-3
size: .
length: 13

DNA: TGTGCCAGCAGCTTACGGGAATCCTACGAGCAGTACTTC
CDR3: CASSLRESYEQYF
D: .
V: TRBV11-2
J: TRBJ2-7
size: .
length: 13

DNA: TGTGCCAGCAGCTTGATGACAGTGGGTCAGCCCCAGCATTTT
CDR3: CASSLMTVGQPQHF
D: .
V: TRBV5-6
J: TRBJ1-5
size: .
length: 14

DNA: TGTGCCAGCAGCTTAACGGGAGTGGGAACAGATACGCAGTATTTT
CDR3: CASSLTGVGTDTQYF
D: .
V: TRBV7-9
J: TRBJ2-3
size: .
length: 15

DNA: TGTGCCAGCAGTAGGGACGGACAGGGGATCTACGAGCAGTACTTC
CDR3: CASSRDGQGIYEQYF
D: TRBD1
V: TRBV6-5
J: TRBJ2-7
size: .
length: 15

DNA: TGTGCCAGCAGCCGAACGGGCACAGATACGCAGTATTTT
CDR3: CASSRTGTDTQYF
D: .
V: TRBV11-3
J: TRBJ2-3
size: .
length: 13

DNA: TGTGCCAGCATCGGGGGCCTCTACGAGCAGTACTTC
CDR3: CASIGGLYEQYF
D: .
V: TRBV28
J: TRBJ2-7
size: .
length: 12

DNA: TGCAGCGTTGAAGATTCCCGGAATGAAAAACTGTTTTTT
CDR3: CSVEDSRNEKLFF
D: .
V: TRBV29-1
J: TRBJ1-4
size: once
length: 13

DNA: TGTGCCATCAGTGGGTTGGGACAGGCCCCCAGCTCTGGAAACACCATATATTTT
CDR3: CAISGLGQAPSSGNTIYF
D: TRBD1
V: TRBV10-3
J: TRBJ1-3
size: .
length: 18

DNA: TGCGCCAGCAGCCAAGATCTTTCAACCGGGCTACCGTACAATGAGCAGTTCTTC
CDR3: CASSQDLSTGLPYNEQFF
D: .
V: TRBV4-3
J: TRBJ2-1
size: once
length: 18

DNA: TGCGCCAGCAGCCTGCAGGGAATTCAGTTCGAGCAGTACTTC
CDR3: CASSLQGIQFEQYF
D: .
V: TRBV5-1
J: TRBJ2-7
size: .
length: 14

DNA: TGTGCCAGCAGCTTCAGGGAAACCGGGGAGCTGTTTTTT
CDR3: CASSFRETGELFF
D: .
V: TRBV5-5
J: TRBJ2-2
size: .
length: 13

DNA: TGTGCCAGCAGTTTAACAGGATCTAACGATGAGCAGTTCTTC
CDR3: CASSLTGSNDEQFF
D: .
V: TRBV6-5
J: TRBJ2-1
size: .
length: 14

DNA: TGTGCCAGCAGTGTCCTTTACAATGAGCAGTTCTTC
CDR3: CASSVLYNEQFF
D: .
V: TRBV6-1
J: TRBJ2-1
size: few
length: 12

DNA: TGTGCCAGCAGCTTAGCGGGAGGGGGCAATCAGCCCCAGCATTTT
CDR3: CASSLAGGGNQPQHF
D: .
V: TRBV7-9
J: TRBJ1-5
size: .
length: 15

DNA: TGTGCCAGCAGCCCCCTGTGGGTGGCTAGCGGGATCCGGGAGACCCAGTACTTC
CDR3: CASSPLWVASGIRETQYF
D: TRBD2
V: TRBV28
J: TRBJ2-5
size: .
length: 18

DNA: TGTGCCTGGACCCCGACAGGGCCTAAAGAGACCCAGTACTTC
CDR3: CAWTPTGPKETQYF
D: TRBD1
V: TRBV30
J: TRBJ2-5
size: .
length: 14

DNA: TGCAGCGTTGAAAGTGGTTACGAGCAGTACTTC
CDR3: CSVESGYEQYF
D: .
V: TRBV29-1
J: TRBJ2-7
size: .
length: 11